This TCR beta chain was identified in a study of cytomegalovirus exposure and HLA in healthy donors. The V gene's germline CDR1 is SGHRS and CDR2 YFSETQ. Germline trimming cut 1 base from V and 4 bases from J; bases unmatched to any gene: 3. CDR3 length: 16 residues. Method: immunoSEQ multiplex PCR; TCRdb's copy keeps in-frame clones and lacks some. The sample yields 150,000 to 250,000 clones, about 79% seen once. Sequencing was performed on PBMCs. J is TRBJ2-2 and V is TRBV5-1; 11 bases agree with TRBD2. This sequence originates from a woman aged 25-40 years in good health and CMV-seropositive. In nucleotides, the CDR3 is TGCGCCAGCAGCTTGTCCACTAGCGGGGGCACCGGGGAGCTGTTTTTT. The encoded protein is CASSLSTSGGTGELFF.